These 7 T cell receptor beta chains originate from one sample sequenced in a study of control samples from healthy donors and cancer patients. Assay: immunoSEQ multiplex PCR; the TCRdb copy retains only in-frame clones and omits some. The table shows 350,000 to 450,000 clones, with approximately 90% occurring only once. Specimen: PBMCs. Source of these receptors: a man between 40 and 49 years old with head and neck cancer.

This clone appeared a few times. The V call is TRBV29-1, the J call TRBJ2-2; either TRBD1 or TRBD2 may supply D (5 bases each). Per the germline V gene, CDR1 is SQVTM and CDR2 is ANQGSEA. The CDR3 spans 13 residues. Deletions cut 6 bases from V and 0 bases from J, with 8 bases between. CDR3 loop: CSVGTTNTGELFF. Here the CDR3 DNA reads TGCAGCGTGGGGACCACGAACACCGGGGAGCTGTTTTTT.

The chain uses TRBV30 and TRBJ2-2; tentatively, D is TRBD2 (6 bases). Germline lookup yields CDR1 GTSNPN and CDR2 SVGIG (reference sequence). This CDR3 contains 15 residues. The germline V and J ends were trimmed by 0 bases and 2 bases, with 10 bases remaining between them. The CDR3 coding sequence is TGTGCCTGGAGTGTAGTCGGGAGAAACACCGGGGAGCTGTTTTTT. Translated, it gives CAWSVVGRNTGELFF.

The chain uses TRBV6-5 and TRBJ2-1; 8 nucleotides match TRBD2. The junction had 9 bases not matched to a gene; V was cut back by 8 bases and J by 6 bases. The CDR3 runs 14 residues. Germline V gene sequence: CDR1 MNHEY, CDR2 SVGAGI. The CDR3 DNA reads TGTGCCAGCGGGGAAATAGCGGGGATCAATGAGCAGTTCTTC. This translates into CASGEIAGINEQFF.

This clone has a single count. The rearrangement joins TRBV6-5 to TRBJ2-5, with TRBD1 matching 12 bases. The CDR3 consists of 15 residues. V lost 5 bases, J lost 5 bases, and 6 bases stayed unmatched. Germline V lookup: CDR1 MNHEY, CDR2 SVGAGI. CDR3 in amino acids: CASSRDRGRGETQYF. The CDR3, as DNA: TGTGCCAGCAGTCGGGACAGGGGGCGCGGGGAGACCCAGTACTTC.

This chain joins TRBV3-1 (or the pseudogene TRBV3-2) and TRBJ2-5, with D uncertain. Germline V gene lookup returns CDR1 LGHDT and CDR2 YNNKEL (reference sequence). V was clipped by 3 bases and J by 3 bases, with 8 bases between them. The CDR3 totals 13 residues. DNA of the CDR3: TGTGCCAGCAGCCAGCGGTCCGAAGAGACCCAGTACTTC. The encoded protein is CASSQRSEETQYF.

This chain uses TRBV6-2 or TRBV6-3 with TRBJ2-2; TRBD2 agrees at 8 bases. Germline-derived CDR1 and CDR2 are MNHEY and SVGEGT. V lost 6 bases, J lost 1 base, and 10 bases stayed unmatched. This CDR3 contains 17 residues. The CDR3 coding sequence is TGTGCCAGCAGCTCTCCAACGGGGGGGCTGAACACCGGGGAGCTGTTTTTT. Protein sequence: CASSSPTGGLNTGELFF.

This clone was recorded only once. This sequence joins TRBV30 and TRBJ2-1, with D possibly TRBD2 on 6 matching bases. Trimming removed 3 bases from V and 0 bases from J, with 18 bases in between. CDR1 is GTSNPN and CDR2 is SVGIG in the germline V gene (reference sequence). The CDR3 runs 17 residues. The CDR3 is CAWRRFSGGSSYNEQFF. CDR3 nucleotide sequence: TGTGCCTGGAGGCGTTTTAGCGGAGGGAGCTCCTACAATGAGCAGTTCTTC.